This T cell receptor (beta chain) stems from a study of blood T cell repertoires in COVID-19. TCRdb's copy holds only in-frame clones and misses some; the assay was immunoSEQ multiplex PCR. The sample lists around 220,000 clones; over 75% were seen once. The CDR3 runs to 16 residues. Germline CDR1 is SEHNR and CDR2 is FQNEAQ (reference sequence). With 3 bases removed from V and 4 bases from J, the gap between germline ends came to 18 bases. At least ten counts were recorded for this clone. The sequencing input was peripheral blood. This TCR was recovered from a human donor in a cohort sampled during active COVID-19. J is TRBJ1-2 and V is TRBV7-9; D perhaps matches TRBD1 (5 bases). The CDR3 protein is CASSFSDKIPLYGYTF. Here the CDR3 DNA reads TGTGCCAGCAGCTTCTCGGACAAAATCCCGCTCTATGGCTACACCTTC.